This TCR beta chain comes out of a study of cytomegalovirus exposure and HLA in healthy donors. Study results and caveats: Reports described diagnosis of cytomegalovirus status by the classifier as highly specific and sensitive.

As for this clone: Its antigen is not identified.

The germline V and J ends were trimmed by 4 bases and 4 bases, with 20 bases remaining between them. This CDR3 has 16 residues. Germline V gives CDR1 SGHRS, CDR2 YFSETQ. The PCR made use of 60 Vbeta and 13 Jbeta primers. Assay used: immunoSEQ multiplex PCR; TCRdb lists only in-frame clones, some missing. The specimen's table records approximately 30,000 clones. J is TRBJ1-1 and V is TRBV5-1; tentative D call: TRBD1 (5 bases). The sequence came from a woman between 40 and 50 years old in good health and CMV-seropositive. Sequencing was carried out using PBMCs. The CDR3 region is CASSPGTRVLGTEAFF. CDR3 bases: TGCGCCAGCAGCCCGGGCACCAGGGTTTTAGGCACTGAAGCTTTCTTT.